This T cell receptor (beta chain) is drawn from a study of CD8+ T cells in alopecia areata. This CDR3 comprises 16 residues. Trimming at V came to 0 bases and at J to 0 bases, leaving 4 bases not matched to a gene. Germline V gives CDR1 SGDLS, CDR2 YYNGEE. To note about this clone: Its matching antigen is unknown.

Study observations and caveats: The study also sequences resident alphabeta T cells of normal skin in scalp samples. Normal scalp showed lower clonality than lesional scalp, especially alopecia totalis/universalis. Compared with mice, patients displayed less clear TCR sharing, possibly for HLA-related reasons.

As the sequencing template, cDNA was produced by extracting RNA and reverse transcribing it. Method: immunoSEQ multiplex PCR; TCRdb's copy keeps in-frame clones and lacks some. The sample comprises approximately 150,000 clones, approximately 65% of which are singletons, and 36% rests with the top ten. The rearrangement joins TRBV9 to TRBJ2-3; TRBD2 agrees at 7 bases. The source is a human donor in good health. Material for sequencing was CD8+ T cells sorted from blood. CDR3 loop: CASSVEGSGSTDTQYF. The CDR3 nucleotides read TGTGCCAGCAGCGTAGAAGGTAGCGGGAGCACAGATACGCAGTATTTT.